The 16 T cell receptor beta chains below were found in one sample sequenced in a study of blood T cell repertoires in COVID-19. Libraries were prepared by immunoSEQ multiplex PCR; TCRdb keeps only in-frame clonotypes and omits some of them. Of just over 50,000 clones listed, approximately 84% are singletons. Sequencing was done on a sample of peripheral blood. These receptors were obtained from a human donor with active COVID-19. The donor label of this sample is uncertain.

The chain employs TRBV4-1 and TRBJ2-1; the match to TRBD1 covers 9 bases. Germline trimming cut 3 bases from V and 6 bases from J; bases unmatched to any gene: 6. The CDR3 totals 15 residues. CDR1 is MGHRA, CDR2 YSYEKL, per germline. The CDR3 DNA reads TGCGCCAGCAGCCACCGGGACAGGGAACGCAATGAGCAGTTCTTC. This translates into CASSHRDRERNEQFF.

The V gene is TRBV12-3 or TRBV12-4, the J gene TRBJ1-2; D uncertain. V was clipped by 5 bases and J by 1 base, with 5 bases between them. The CDR3 extends over 12 amino acids. Written as DNA, the CDR3 is TGTGCCAGCAGTCCCTTTAACTATGGCTACACCTTC. It specifies CASSPFNYGYTF.

This clone was recorded once. This rearrangement joins TRBV27 to TRBJ2-7; D uncertain. The CDR3 has 13 amino acids. The V end was cut by 3 bases, the J end by 1 base, with 7 bases between. Germline-derived CDR1 and CDR2 are MNHEY and SMNVEV (reference sequence). This chain's CDR3 is CASSFGQSYEQYF. CDR3 nucleotide sequence: TGTGCCAGCAGTTTTGGCCAATCCTACGAGCAGTACTTC.

The chain joins TRBV6-2 or TRBV6-3 to TRBJ2-3; D unclear. V dropped 1 base and J dropped 2 bases, with 28 bases sitting between them. Germline CDR1 reads MNHEY; CDR2 reads SVGEGT. The CDR3 runs to 21 residues. CDR3 loop: CASSYFPDWNPTSATTDTQYF. CDR3 nucleotide sequence: TGTGCCAGCAGTTACTTCCCAGACTGGAACCCGACCTCAGCGACCACAGATACGCAGTATTTT.

This chain uses TRBV7-2 with TRBJ1-2, with TRBD1 matching over 10 bases. The CDR3 extends over 15 amino acids. V lost 3 bases to trimming and J lost 5 bases; unmatched junction nucleotides: 6. Germline V lookup: CDR1 SGHTA, CDR2 FQGNSA. The CDR3 loop reads CASSFGDRGPYGYTF. CDR3 in DNA: TGTGCCAGCAGCTTCGGAGACAGGGGGCCTTATGGCTACACCTTC.

The chain recombines TRBV3-1 (or the pseudogene TRBV3-2) with TRBJ1-2, with TRBD1 matching over 9 bases. This CDR3 comprises 13 residues. Trimming at V came to 4 bases and at J to 5 bases, leaving 2 bases not matched to a gene. Germline lookup yields CDR1 LGHDT and CDR2 YNNKEL (reference sequence). CDR3 nucleotide sequence: TGTGCCAGCAGCCTGGACAGGGGATATGGCTACACCTTC. Amino acids: CASSLDRGYGYTF.

V usage is TRBV6-2 or TRBV6-3 and J usage is TRBJ2-7, with TRBD2 matching over 12 bases. This CDR3 is 17 amino acids long. Germline V lookup: CDR1 MNHEY, CDR2 SVGEGT. V lost 2 bases and J lost 5; bases outside the gene matches: 10. As DNA, the CDR3 is TGTGCCAGCAGTTACGCTACCGGTCGACTAGCGGGGGACGAGCAGTACTTC. It specifies CASSYATGRLAGDEQYF.

This rearrangement joins TRBV9 to TRBJ1-1; 7 nucleotides align to TRBD1. Per the germline V gene, CDR1 is SGDLS and CDR2 is YYNGEE. The CDR3 is 17 amino acids. Losses at the gene ends were 0 bases for V and 0 bases for J; bases not matched to a gene: 8. CDR3 sequence: CASSVVPGGYMNTEAFF. The CDR3 DNA is TGTGCCAGCAGCGTAGTTCCAGGGGGATACATGAACACTGAAGCTTTCTTT.

The J gene is TRBJ2-5, the V gene TRBV7-3, with 11 bases matching TRBD2. In germline, CDR1 is SGHTA, CDR2 FQGTGA. CDR3 length: 14 residues. Trimming cost V 6 bases and J 5 bases; bases outside gene matches: 5. The CDR3 here is CASSRSGGAETQYF. The CDR3 DNA follows: TGTGCCAGCAGTCGTAGCGGGGGGGCTGAGACCCAGTACTTC.

The V gene is TRBV5-4, the J gene TRBJ1-1; 9 positions match TRBD1. V dropped 2 bases and J dropped 5; count of bases not matched to a gene: 7. CDR3 size: 15 residues. Germline CDR1 and CDR2: SGHNT and YYREEE (reference sequence). The CDR3 protein is CASSFGQGSYTEAFF. CDR3 DNA sequence: TGTGCCAGCAGCTTCGGACAGGGGAGTTATACTGAAGCTTTCTTT.

The chain uses TRBV3-1 (or the pseudogene TRBV3-2) and TRBJ2-1, with D possibly matching TRBD1 (5 bases). The CDR3 extends over 13 amino acids. Germline V gene data show CDR1 as LGHDT and CDR2 as YNNKEL (reference sequence). Trimming removed 5 bases at V and 12 bases at J, with 17 bases between. CDR3 nucleotide sequence: TGTGCCAGCAGCTCTTCCACTACCCAGGGGCAGTTCTTC. It specifies CASSSSTTQGQFF.

This clone was detected once. The V and J genes are TRBV7-2 and TRBJ2-7; 9 bases are shared with TRBD1. The CDR3 is made up of 15 amino acids. With 2 bases clipped from V and 1 base from J, the junction kept 3 bases outside the gene matches. Germline CDR1 SGHTA, CDR2 FQGNSA. Here the CDR3 reads CASSLRQGGSYEQYF. CDR3 nucleotide sequence: TGTGCCAGCAGCTTACGACAGGGGGGATCCTACGAGCAGTACTTC.

The J gene is TRBJ1-1, the V gene TRBV3-1 (or the pseudogene TRBV3-2); 9 bases line up with TRBD1. CDR3 length: 13 amino acids. Germline V gene lookup returns CDR1 LGHDT and CDR2 YNNKEL (reference sequence). Losses at the gene ends were 3 bases for V and 8 bases for J; bases not matched to a gene: 4. The CDR3 protein is CASSQRQGVEAFF. CDR3 DNA: TGTGCCAGCAGCCAGCGACAGGGGGTCGAAGCTTTCTTT.

The chain joins TRBV25-1 to TRBJ2-3, with TRBD1 matching over 8 bases. Looked up from germline, CDR1 is MGHDK and CDR2 is SYGVNS. The CDR3 is 14 residues long. With 10 bases clipped from V and 2 bases from J, the junction kept 8 bases outside the gene matches. Here the CDR3 reads CATYGTGATDTQYF. As DNA, the CDR3 is TGTGCCACCTACGGGACAGGAGCCACAGATACGCAGTATTTT.

V is TRBV5-1 and J is TRBJ2-1; 10 bases line up with TRBD1. V dropped 4 bases and J dropped 9; count of bases not matched to a gene: 16. Germline lookup yields CDR1 SGHRS and CDR2 YFSETQ. The CDR3 sequence is 17 residues long. The CDR3 here is CASSPRQGASSGGEQFF. The CDR3 nucleotides read TGCGCCAGCAGCCCAAGACAGGGGGCCTCCTCTGGGGGTGAGCAGTTCTTC.

J is TRBJ2-3 and V is TRBV5-6; 8 bases fit TRBD1. Germline loops: CDR1 SGHDT, CDR2 YYEEEE. J gave up 6 bases and V 2 bases, and 8 bases lay outside the gene matches. The CDR3 has 15 residues. This CDR3 reads CASSFGQGAPDTQYF. As DNA, the CDR3 is TGTGCCAGCAGCTTTGGGCAGGGGGCCCCCGATACGCAGTATTTT.